This TCR beta chain was obtained from a study of blood T cells in healthy people across ages. The V gene's germline CDR1 is SEHNR and CDR2 FQNEAQ (reference sequence). The CDR3 is 19 amino acids. Trimming took 4 bases from V and 0 from J, leaving 19 bases between them. Then a second PCR, running roughly 7 to 12 cycles, was carried out with a sample-barcoded 5' primer and a J-beta primer mix. TCRdb reprocessed the 5' RACE reads with MiXCR, giving one entry per CDR3 protein. The table includes fewer than 950,000 distinct CDR3 sequences, 35% to 40% detected once. Extractions gave at least 6 micrograms of total RNA per sample.

The chain recombines TRBV7-9 with TRBJ2-6; D may be TRBD1 (5 bases). Sequenced material: blood. The receptor was derived from a man aged 18 to 29 in good health. CDR3 bases: TGTGCCAGCAGCTACCCCCTCACAGGAGATGTCTCTGGGGCCAACGTCCTGACTTTC. As protein: CASSYPLTGDVSGANVLTF.